What follows are 25 T cell receptor beta chains derived from one specimen sequenced in a study of blood T cell repertoires in COVID-19. Produced via immunoSEQ multiplex PCR; TCRdb's table is partial and in-frame only. Of roughly 120,000 clones detected, roughly three quarters appear once; the ten largest clones hold 7.9%. Sequences were obtained from peripheral blood. These receptors all come from a human donor in a cohort sampled during active COVID-19.

The J gene is TRBJ1-2, the V gene TRBV6-1; 9 bases are a match to TRBD1. Germline assignment: CDR1 MNHNS and CDR2 SASEGT. The CDR3 length is 16 residues. With V trimmed by 2 bases and J by 0 bases, 4 bases remained unmatched. CDR3 in amino acids: CASSETDRGTNYGYTF. The CDR3 coding sequence is TGTGCCAGCAGTGAAACGGACAGGGGAACTAACTATGGCTACACCTTC.

The V call is TRBV7-2, the J call TRBJ2-7; D remains ambiguous. CDR3 length equals 16 residues. V was cut by 3 bases and J by 0 bases, with 15 bases left in between. Germline V lookup: CDR1 SGHTA, CDR2 FQGNSA. The CDR3 DNA sequence: TGTGCCAGCAGCTTCCCGGTAGCCTCGAGCTCCTACGAGCAGTACTTC. Protein sequence: CASSFPVASSSYEQYF. Full variable domain (missing parts from reference TRBV7-2 and TRBJ2-7): GAGVSQSPSNKVTEKGKDVELRCDPISGHTALYWYRQSLGQGLEFLIYFQGNSAPDKSGLPSDRFSAERTGGSVSTLTIQRTQQEDSAVYLCASSFPVASSSYEQYFGPGTRLTVT.

The chain couples TRBV27 to TRBJ1-1, with 7 bases that match TRBD1. CDR1 and CDR2 from the germline V gene are MNHEY and SMNVEV (reference sequence). With 8 bases clipped from V and 3 bases from J, the junction kept 9 bases outside the gene matches. This CDR3 comprises 14 residues. Here the CDR3 DNA reads TGTGCCAGCGGTACAGGGGCAGGTTACACTGAAGCTTTCTTT. This encodes CASGTGAGYTEAFF.

In this sample, this clone turned up once. The rearrangement links TRBV30 to TRBJ2-7; TRBD1 agrees at 7 bases. The CDR3 sequence is 14 residues long. CDR1 is GTSNPN and CDR2 is SVGIG in the germline V gene (reference sequence). CDR3 amino acids: CATPRDSFSYEQYF. The CDR3 DNA reads as TGTGCTACCCCCCGGGACAGCTTCTCCTACGAGCAGTACTTC.

The chain employs TRBV6-5 and TRBJ1-6; D is perhaps TRBD1 (5 bases). Germline V gives CDR1 MNHEY, CDR2 SVGAGI. The V and J ends lost 5 bases and 14 bases respectively, with 13 bases between them. The CDR3 has 12 amino acids. CDR3 in DNA: TGTGCCAGCAGTACCGATGGGGGGGCCCTCCACTTT. It codes for CASSTDGGALHF.

This chain connects TRBV10-3 to TRBJ2-7; TRBD2 matches at 8 bases. Germline CDR1 is ENHRY and CDR2 is SYGVKD. J lost 6 bases, V lost 7 bases, and 5 bases had no gene match. The CDR3 spans 12 residues. CDR3 residues: CAINPGGFEQYF. The CDR3 nucleotides read TGTGCCATCAACCCGGGAGGGTTCGAGCAGTACTTC.

There are a few counts of this clone. This chain uses TRBV6-5 with TRBJ2-5, with TRBD1 identical over 7 bases. V dropped 5 bases and J dropped 3; count of bases not matched to a gene: 6. CDR3 length: 14 amino acids. The V gene's germline CDR1 is MNHEY and CDR2 SVGAGI. CDR3 residues: CASSLAGTEETQYF. The CDR3 nucleotides are TGTGCCAGCAGTCTAGCCGGGACAGAAGAGACCCAGTACTTC.

The chain combines TRBV5-1 with TRBJ1-2; 7 bases are a match to TRBD1. The germline gives CDR1 SGHRS, CDR2 YFSETQ. V trimming: 0 bases; J trimming: 2 bases; junction bases outside the gene matches: 16. The CDR3 sequence is 19 residues long. CDR3 nucleotide sequence: TGCGCCAGCAGCTTGGAAATCGGGACAGAGTTCATCTCAAACTATGGCTACACCTTC. Translation gives CASSLEIGTEFISNYGYTF.

This clone was picked up one time. This chain links TRBV5-4 with TRBJ1-2, with D possibly being TRBD1 (5 bases). The CDR3 spans 16 residues. CDR1 SGHNT and CDR2 YYREEE come from the germline V gene (reference sequence). V lost 5 bases and J 1 base, leaving 18 bases between the germline ends. CDR3 loop: CASRSWGEPRNYGYTF. CDR3 DNA: TGTGCCAGCAGGTCCTGGGGGGAGCCGCGTAACTATGGCTACACCTTC.

V gene TRBV4-1 combines with J gene TRBJ2-7, with D hard to call. The CDR3 extends over 15 amino acids. V shed 0 bases and J shed 6 bases, with 15 bases lying between them. Germline V gene data show CDR1 as MGHRA and CDR2 as YSYEKL. The CDR3 nucleotides are TGCGCCAGCAGCCAAGATCGGCAGGAAGGTGGCGAGCAGTACTTC. Amino acid sequence: CASSQDRQEGGEQYF.

This clone was seen only once. This chain connects TRBV27 to TRBJ1-2, with D possibly being TRBD1 (6 bases). V was clipped by 2 bases and J by 7 bases, with 11 bases between them. Germline loops: CDR1 MNHEY, CDR2 SMNVEV (reference sequence). The CDR3 spans 13 residues. CDR3 bases: TGTGCCAGCAGTTTAAGGCAGGGGTTTGGCTACACCTTC. Translating it yields CASSLRQGFGYTF.

This clone was observed a single time. CDR3 nucleotide sequence: TGTGCCAGCAGTTCCAAAGAGGGAGGCTACACCTTC. It translates to CASSSKEGGYTF. The chain recombines TRBV12-3 or TRBV12-4 with TRBJ1-2; D unresolved. This CDR3 comprises 12 residues. The V gene lost 4 bases and the J gene lost 8 bases, with 11 bases spanning the gap.

In its sample, this clone was seen a few times. The rearrangement links TRBV24-1 to TRBJ1-1; the D is unclear. This CDR3 comprises 12 residues. The V gene's germline CDR1 is KGHDR and CDR2 SFDVKD. Between the trimmed V and J ends, which lost 2 bases and 4 bases, there was a span of 4 bases. The DNA of the CDR3 is TGTGCCACCAGTGATTACAGCACTGAAGCTTTCTTT. Its translation is CATSDYSTEAFF.

The rearrangement joins TRBV12-5 to TRBJ1-1, with D possibly matching TRBD1 (5 bases). This CDR3 has 15 amino acids. The V and J ends lost 2 bases and 1 base respectively, with 11 bases between them. Germline CDR1 reads LGHNT; CDR2 reads FRNRAP. This CDR3 is CASGLYGHGNTEAFF. The CDR3 region has the DNA TGTGCTAGTGGTTTGTACGGACATGGGAACACTGAAGCTTTCTTT. Drawing the rest from reference TRBV12-5 and TRBJ1-1, the complete variable domain is DARVTQTPRHKVTEMGQEVTMRCQPILGHNTVFWYRQTMMQGLELLAYFRNRAPLDDSGMPKDRFSAEMPDATLATLKIQPSEPRDSAVYFCASGLYGHGNTEAFFGQGTRLTVV.

V is TRBV19 and J is TRBJ2-7; TRBD2 might be the D (5 bases). The germline V and J ends were trimmed by 1 base and 0 bases, with 10 bases remaining between them. CDR3 length: 15 amino acids. Germline V gives CDR1 LNHDA, CDR2 SQIVND (reference sequence). This CDR3 is CASSIGAESSYEQYF. CDR3 in DNA: TGTGCCAGTAGTATAGGAGCGGAAAGCTCCTACGAGCAGTACTTC.

The V and J genes are TRBV18 and TRBJ2-5; D gene unclear. This CDR3 region has 12 residues. Per the germline V gene, CDR1 is KGHSH and CDR2 is LQKENI. V dropped 1 base and J dropped 5 bases, with 5 bases sitting between them. CDR3 amino acids: CASSPLAETQYF. Here the CDR3 DNA reads TGTGCCAGCTCACCACTCGCGGAGACCCAGTACTTC.

The chain employs TRBV11-2 and TRBJ2-7, with 12 bases lining up with TRBD2. Trimming at V came to 4 bases and at J to 2 bases, leaving 3 bases not matched to a gene. The CDR3 runs to 15 residues. The germline gives CDR1 SGHAT, CDR2 FQNNGV. The CDR3 bases are TGTGCCAGCAGCTACGGACTAGCGGGGCCCTACGAGCAGTACTTC. Amino acid sequence: CASSYGLAGPYEQYF.

The CDR3 protein is CASSTGRAEAFF. The CDR3 coding sequence is TGTGCCAGCTCAACAGGGAGGGCTGAAGCTTTCTTT. The rearrangement joins TRBV5-4 to TRBJ1-1; maybe TRBD1 (6 bases). This CDR3 region has 12 residues. The V and J ends lost 7 bases and 6 bases respectively, with 13 bases between them. Looked up from germline, CDR1 is SGHNT and CDR2 is YYREEE (reference sequence).

The chain recombines TRBV2 with TRBJ1-5; 9 bases align to TRBD1. Trimming at V came to 8 bases and at J to 9 bases, leaving 11 bases not matched to a gene. Germline V lookup: CDR1 SNHLY, CDR2 FYNNEI. The CDR3 covers 14 residues. CDR3 amino acids: CASSPGQGQGPQHF. CDR3 sequence (DNA): TGTGCCAGCTCCCCGGGACAGGGCCAAGGGCCCCAGCATTTT.

The V call is TRBV10-3, the J call TRBJ1-1; 7 bases agree with TRBD1. CDR1 is ENHRY, CDR2 SYGVKD, per germline. V lost 6 bases and J lost 5; bases outside the gene matches: 3. The CDR3 is 12 residues long. The CDR3 protein is CAIRGGGTEAFF. The CDR3 bases are TGTGCCATCAGAGGGGGCGGAACTGAAGCTTTCTTT.

The J gene is TRBJ2-7, the V gene TRBV7-9, with 7 bases identical to TRBD1. CDR3 length: 14 residues. J lost 5 bases, V lost 1 base, and 5 bases had no gene match. CDR1 and CDR2 from the germline V gene are SEHNR and FQNEAQ (reference sequence). DNA of the CDR3: TGTGCCAGCAGCTTAGACGACAGGGTCAACGAGCAGTACTTC. Translation gives CASSLDDRVNEQYF.

The rearrangement joins TRBV7-9 to TRBJ2-7, with TRBD2 matching 11 bases. The length of the CDR3 is 16 residues. The germline CDR1 and CDR2 sequences are SEHNR and FQNEAQ (reference sequence). The trim removed 5 bases at V and 4 bases at J, leaving 10 bases unmatched. The CDR3 here is CASSPKFRTSGYEQYF. In nucleotides, the CDR3 is TGTGCCAGCAGCCCGAAGTTCAGGACTAGCGGGTACGAGCAGTACTTC.

The rearrangement uses TRBV19 and TRBJ2-7; 7 positions agree with TRBD1. The germline gives CDR1 LNHDA, CDR2 SQIVND (reference sequence). This CDR3 contains 15 residues. Trimming took 6 bases from V and 4 from J; bases not matched to a gene: 12. The CDR3 DNA reads as TGTGCCAGTAGCCCACCCGGGACAGCCTCATACGAGCAGTACTTC. This encodes CASSPPGTASYEQYF.

This chain connects TRBV6-4 to TRBJ2-7, with 9 bases lining up with TRBD1. V shed 3 bases and J 7 bases; nucleotides not matched to a gene: 10. CDR3 length: 15 residues. Germline V gives CDR1 MRHNA, CDR2 SNTAGT. CDR3 residues: CASSEQGAPQEEQYF. In nucleotides, the CDR3 is TGTGCCAGCAGTGAACAGGGGGCGCCTCAGGAAGAGCAGTACTTC.

The chain carries TRBV6-5 and TRBJ2-7; no clear D gene. Germline V gene data show CDR1 as MNHEY and CDR2 as SVGAGI. CDR3 length: 12 amino acids. V lost 6 bases to trimming and J lost 3 bases, with 9 bases between them. The CDR3 coding sequence is TGTGCCAGCAGCCGCAGAGGCTACGAGCAGTACTTC. It is translated as CASSRRGYEQYF.